This TCR beta chain was found in a study of early T cells in non-severe SARS-CoV-2 infection. A few counts support this clonotype. The CDR3 runs 15 residues. J gave up 4 bases and V 2 bases, and 3 bases lay outside the gene matches. CDR1 is SNHLY and CDR2 is FYNNEI in the germline V gene. TCRdb recomputed calls from the 5' RACE reads with MiXCR, one row per CDR3 protein. The repertoire consists of just under 30,000 distinct CDR3 sequences, with approximately 5.4% occurring once and the leading ten covering about a tenth. This TCR derives from an adult who was a healthcare worker with PCR-confirmed SARS-CoV-2 infection or an uninfected control (not recorded which). Source material: whole blood. V is TRBV2 and J is TRBJ2-2; 8 bases align to TRBD1. The CDR3 here is CASSEQGASTGELFF. The CDR3 nucleotides read TGTGCCAGCAGTGAACAGGGGGCCAGCACCGGGGAGCTGTTTTTT.